The source of this T cell receptor (beta chain) is a study of blood T cell repertoires in COVID-19. Across the whole study: Collection of acute and convalescent COVID-19 samples took place in the United States, Italy and Spain.

This CDR3 region has 14 residues. Trimming cost V 9 bases and J 9 bases; bases outside gene matches: 11. CDR1 LNHDA and CDR2 SQIVND come from the germline V gene (reference sequence). Original processing notes: Nucleated cell number was recorded as an estimate derived from reference gene primer amplification. Repertoires were generated with immunoSEQ multiplex PCR, while TCRdb's copy carries only in-frame clones and drops some. V and J calls and clone size are given by that table; D and trimming were obtained from the DNA. The sample has some 280,000 clones; 86% are singletons. The V and J genes are TRBV19 and TRBJ2-1, with 10 bases fitting TRBD2. This TCR came from a woman aged 25-40 years with active or convalescent COVID-19. Material for sequencing was peripheral blood. For the CDR3, the DNA is TGTGCCAGCCACCCCGGGACTAGCGTTCTTGAGCAGTTCTTC. Protein: CASHPGTSVLEQFF.